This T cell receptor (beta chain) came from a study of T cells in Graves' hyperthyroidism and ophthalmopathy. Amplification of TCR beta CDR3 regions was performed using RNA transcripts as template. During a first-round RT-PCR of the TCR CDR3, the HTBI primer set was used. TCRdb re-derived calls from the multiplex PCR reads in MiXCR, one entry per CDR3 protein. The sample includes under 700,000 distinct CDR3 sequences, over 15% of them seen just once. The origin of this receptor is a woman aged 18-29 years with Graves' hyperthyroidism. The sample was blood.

CDR3 region: CASSPVAGDGYTF. The CDR3 bases are TGTGCCAGCAGCCCAGTAGCCGGGGACGGCTACACCTTC. The chain recombines TRBV7-9 with TRBJ1-2; tentative D call: TRBD1 (5 bases). This CDR3 is 13 amino acids long. From germline, CDR1 is SEHNR and CDR2 FQNEAQ (reference sequence). Trimming pared 5 bases from V and 8 bases from J, leaving 15 bases between.